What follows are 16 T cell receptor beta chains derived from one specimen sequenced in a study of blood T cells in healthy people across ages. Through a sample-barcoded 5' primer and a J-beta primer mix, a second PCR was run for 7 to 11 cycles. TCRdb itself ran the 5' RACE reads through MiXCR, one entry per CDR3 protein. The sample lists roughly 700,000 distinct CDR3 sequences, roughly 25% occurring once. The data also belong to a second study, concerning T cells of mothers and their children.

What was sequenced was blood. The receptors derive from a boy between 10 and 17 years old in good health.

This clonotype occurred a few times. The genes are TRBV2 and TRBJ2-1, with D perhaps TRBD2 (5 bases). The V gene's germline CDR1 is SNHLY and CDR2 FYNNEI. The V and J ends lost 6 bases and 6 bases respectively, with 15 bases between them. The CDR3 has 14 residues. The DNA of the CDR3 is TGTGCCAGCAGCGACTTTGAAAGCGGCAATGAGCAGTTCTTC. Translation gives CASSDFESGNEQFF.

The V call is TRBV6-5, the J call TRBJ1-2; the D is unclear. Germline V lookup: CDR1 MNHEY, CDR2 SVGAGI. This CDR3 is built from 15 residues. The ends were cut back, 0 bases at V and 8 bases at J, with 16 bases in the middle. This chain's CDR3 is CASSYSTAGMGGYTF. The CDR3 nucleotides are TGTGCCAGCAGTTACTCGACCGCAGGAATGGGGGGCTACACCTTC.

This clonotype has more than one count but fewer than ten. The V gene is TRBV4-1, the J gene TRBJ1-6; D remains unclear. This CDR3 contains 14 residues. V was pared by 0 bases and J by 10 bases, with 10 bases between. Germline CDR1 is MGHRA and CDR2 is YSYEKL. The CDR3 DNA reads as TGCGCCAGCAGCCAAGAAGCAGTTGGATCACCCCTCCACTTT. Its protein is CASSQEAVGSPLHF.

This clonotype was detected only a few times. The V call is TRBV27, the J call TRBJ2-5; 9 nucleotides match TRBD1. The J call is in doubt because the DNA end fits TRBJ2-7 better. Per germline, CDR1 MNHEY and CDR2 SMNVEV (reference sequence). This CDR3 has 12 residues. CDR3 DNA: TGTGCCAGTCGCGGACAGGGGAACGAGCAGTACTTC. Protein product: CASRGQGNEQYF.

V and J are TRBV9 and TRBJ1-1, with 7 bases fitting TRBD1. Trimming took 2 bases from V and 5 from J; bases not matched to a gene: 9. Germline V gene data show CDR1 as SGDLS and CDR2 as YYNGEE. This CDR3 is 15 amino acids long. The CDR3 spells CASSVTTGFKTEAFF. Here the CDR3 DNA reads TGTGCCAGCAGCGTGACGACAGGGTTCAAAACTGAAGCTTTCTTT.

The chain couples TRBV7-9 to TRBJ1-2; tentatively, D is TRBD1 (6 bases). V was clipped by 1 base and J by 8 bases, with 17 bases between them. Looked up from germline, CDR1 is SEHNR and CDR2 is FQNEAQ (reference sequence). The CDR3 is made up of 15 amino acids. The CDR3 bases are TGTGCCAGCAGCTTAGAGGGGCTACAGGGAAGAGGCTACACCTTC. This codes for CASSLEGLQGRGYTF.

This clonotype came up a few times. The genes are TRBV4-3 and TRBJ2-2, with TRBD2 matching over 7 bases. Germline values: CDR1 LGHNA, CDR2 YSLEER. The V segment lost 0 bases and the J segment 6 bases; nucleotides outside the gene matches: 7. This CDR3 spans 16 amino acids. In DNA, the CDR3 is TGCGCCAGCAGCCAAGATCGAGCGGGGACCCCCGGGGAGCTGTTTTTT. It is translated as CASSQDRAGTPGELFF.

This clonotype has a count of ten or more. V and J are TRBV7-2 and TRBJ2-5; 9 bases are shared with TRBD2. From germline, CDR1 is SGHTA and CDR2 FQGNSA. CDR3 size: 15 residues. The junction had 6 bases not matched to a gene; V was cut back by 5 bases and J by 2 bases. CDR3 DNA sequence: TGTGCCAGCAGCGATAAGCGGGGGGTACAAGAGACCCAGTACTTC. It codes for CASSDKRGVQETQYF.

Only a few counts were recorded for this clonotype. CDR3 protein: CASSEHGTQYF. The DNA for the CDR3 is TGTGCCAGCAGCGAACACGGTACGCAGTATTTT. This chain connects TRBV7-2 to TRBJ2-3, with D unresolved. The CDR3 length is 11 residues. V was shortened by 5 bases and J by 8 bases, with 8 bases between the two germline ends. Germline-derived CDR1 and CDR2 are SGHTA and FQGNSA.

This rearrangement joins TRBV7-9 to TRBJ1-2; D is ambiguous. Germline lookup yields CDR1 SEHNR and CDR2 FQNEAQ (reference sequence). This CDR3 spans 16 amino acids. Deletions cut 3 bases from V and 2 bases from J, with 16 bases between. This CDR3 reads CASSFLLRERNYGYTF. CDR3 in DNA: TGTGCCAGCAGCTTCCTCCTGCGTGAGCGGAACTATGGCTACACCTTC.

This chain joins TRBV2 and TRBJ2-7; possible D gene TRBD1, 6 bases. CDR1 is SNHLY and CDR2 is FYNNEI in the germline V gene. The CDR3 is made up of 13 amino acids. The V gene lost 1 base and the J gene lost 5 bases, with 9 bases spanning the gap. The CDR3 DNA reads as TGTGCCAGCAGTGAAGTTGGGGGCAACGAGCAGTACTTC. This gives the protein CASSEVGGNEQYF.

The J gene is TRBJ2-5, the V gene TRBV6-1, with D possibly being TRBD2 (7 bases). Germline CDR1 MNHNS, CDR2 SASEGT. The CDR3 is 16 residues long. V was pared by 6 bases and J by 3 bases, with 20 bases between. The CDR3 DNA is TGTGCCAGCAGCCCATATCCAGGGGCGGGGGAAGAGACCCAGTACTTC. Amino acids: CASSPYPGAGEETQYF.

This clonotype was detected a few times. The CDR3 DNA sequence: TGTGCCAGCAGGGGAACAGGGTCTCGTGGCTACACCTTC. Protein product: CASRGTGSRGYTF. The chain links TRBV27 to TRBJ1-2; D might be TRBD1 (6 bases). Per the germline V gene, CDR1 is MNHEY and CDR2 is SMNVEV (reference sequence). Trimming shortened V by 6 bases and J by 7 bases, and 15 bases separated the two germline ends. This CDR3 comprises 13 residues.

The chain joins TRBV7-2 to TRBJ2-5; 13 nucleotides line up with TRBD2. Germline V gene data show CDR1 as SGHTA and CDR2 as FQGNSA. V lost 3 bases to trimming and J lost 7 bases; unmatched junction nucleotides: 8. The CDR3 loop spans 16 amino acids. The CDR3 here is CASSFGLAGDHGTQYF. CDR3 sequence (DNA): TGTGCCAGCAGCTTTGGACTAGCGGGAGACCACGGGACCCAGTACTTC.

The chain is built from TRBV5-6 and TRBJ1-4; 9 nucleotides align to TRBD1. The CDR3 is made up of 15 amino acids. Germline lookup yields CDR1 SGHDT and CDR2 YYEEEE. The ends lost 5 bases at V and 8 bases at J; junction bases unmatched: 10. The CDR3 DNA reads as TGTGCCAGCAGATCATGGGACAGGGAATACGAAAAACTGTTTTTT. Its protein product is CASRSWDREYEKLFF.

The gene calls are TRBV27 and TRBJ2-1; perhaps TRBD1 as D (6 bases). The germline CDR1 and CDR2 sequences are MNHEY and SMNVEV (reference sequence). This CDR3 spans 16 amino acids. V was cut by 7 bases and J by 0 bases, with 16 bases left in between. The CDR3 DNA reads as TGTGCCAGCACCAACCAGGGGTTTGGCTCCTACAATGAGCAGTTCTTC. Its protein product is CASTNQGFGSYNEQFF.